The entry below describes one T cell receptor beta chain. Method: immunoSEQ multiplex PCR; TCRdb's copy keeps in-frame clones and lacks some. The table includes roughly 15,000 clones, 52% detected once. This entry belongs to a study of cytotoxic CD8 clonotypes in ibrutinib-treated CLL. The ends were cut back, 11 bases at V and 4 bases at J, with 13 bases in the middle. CDR1 ENHRY and CDR2 SYGVKD come from the germline V gene. The CDR3 loop spans 12 amino acids. This receptor was taken from a human donor with chronic lymphocytic leukemia. The sample here was PBMCs, taken at a roughly 22-month disease-progression time point, from a patient treated with ibrutinib. The rearrangement uses TRBV10-3 and TRBJ2-3; either TRBD1 or TRBD2 may fit D (6 bases each). As DNA, the CDR3 is TGTGCCTCGAGGGGGGACGCAGATACGCAGTATTTT. Translating gives CASRGDADTQYF.